A selection of T cell receptor beta chains follows, all from one sample in a study of T cell changes during pregnancy in multiple sclerosis. The data were produced by immunoSEQ multiplex PCR, yet TCRdb's version contains in-frame clones alone and is incomplete. The sample has under 45,000 clones, approximately 96% seen once; the top ten hold over 0.8%. The sequenced sample was peripheral blood, obtained in the second trimester of pregnancy. The receptors here all came from a female donor with multiple sclerosis, enrolled in a pregnancy study. The CDR3 runs from the conserved cysteine through the conserved F or W. A D gene is named only where the DNA matches it firmly. Size tells how often a clone was seen (once, few, many) or the class of an expanded clone, and some rows leave it out.

>TRBJ2-3|TRBV27|16|.|TRBD1
CASSSYSGGFADTQYF
TGTGCCAGCAGTTCCTACTCAGGGGGCTTTGCAGATACGCAGTATTTT
>TRBJ2-7|TRBV2|16|.|.
CASSARAGTTSYEQYF
TGTGCCAGCAGCGCTAGGGCCGGGACAACCTCCTACGAGCAGTACTTC
>TRBJ2-3|TRBV7-2|15|.|TRBD1
CASSHRTGGLDTQYF
TGTGCCAGCAGCCACCGAACAGGGGGCCTCGATACGCAGTATTTT
>TRBJ1-2|TRBV11-2|15|.|.
CASSLGQGPNYGYTF
TGTGCCAGCAGCTTGGGGCAGGGGCCTAACTATGGCTACACCTTC
>TRBJ1-2|TRBV4-1|14|.|.
CASSLIRDFYGYTF
TGCGCCAGCAGCCTAATCAGGGATTTCTATGGCTACACCTTC
>TRBJ2-7|TRBV23-1|17|.|.
CASTPPRAGPSCYEQYF
TGCGCCAGCACTCCCCCGCGGGCGGGGCCGTCGTGCTACGAGCAGTACTTC
>TRBJ1-1|TRBV30|13|.|.
CAWSVQTGTEAFF
TGTGCCTGGAGTGTACAGACAGGCACTGAAGCTTTCTTT
>TRBJ2-2|TRBV5-5|14|once|.
CASSFFGVTGELFF
TGTGCCAGCAGCTTCTTCGGGGTTACCGGGGAGCTGTTTTTT
>TRBJ2-6|TRBV2|15|.|TRBD1
CASSAQGAGANVLTF
TGTGCCAGCAGTGCTCAGGGGGCCGGGGCCAACGTCCTGACTTTC
>TRBJ1-2|TRBV4-2|14|.|.
CASSQGGDFYGYTF
TGTGCCAGCAGCCAAGGGGGGGACTTCTATGGCTACACCTTC
>TRBJ2-3|TRBV2|18|.|TRBD2
CASSGSETSLRSTDTQYF
TGTGCCAGCAGTGGATCGGAGACTAGCTTAAGGAGCACAGATACGCAGTATTTT
>TRBJ2-7|TRBV21-1|18|.|.
CASSTSVGLAGGCHEQYF
TGTGCCAGCAGCACAAGCGTTGGACTAGCGGGAGGGTGCCACGAGCAGTACTTC
>TRBJ2-5|TRBV7-6|15|.|.
CASSSYGAGRETQYF
TGTGCCAGCAGCTCCTACGGGGCGGGGAGGGAGACCCAGTACTTC
>TRBJ1-1|TRBV7-2|14|once|TRBD1
CASSSTGLDTEAFF
TGTGCCAGCAGCTCGACAGGGTTGGACACTGAAGCTTTCTTT
>TRBJ1-2|TRBV5-4|15|.|TRBD1
CASSHPGQGGGGYTF
TGTGCCAGCAGCCATCCGGGACAGGGAGGGGGTGGCTACACCTTC
>TRBJ2-6|TRBV28|15|.|.
CASSLGGSGANVLTF
TGTGCCAGCAGCCTAGGGGGTTCCGGGGCCAACGTCCTGACTTTC
>TRBJ1-1|TRBV27|14|.|TRBD1
CASSFQGVGTEAFF
TGTGCCAGCAGTTTCCAGGGGGTGGGCACTGAAGCTTTCTTT
>TRBJ2-3|TRBV27|19|.|TRBD2
CASSFRGLAGGFSTDTQYF
TGTGCCAGCAGTTTTAGGGGACTAGCGGGGGGGTTTAGCACAGATACGCAGTATTTT
>TRBJ2-3|TRBV5-1|17|.|TRBD2
CASSLGTSGKLTDTQYF
TGCGCCAGCAGCTTGGGGACTAGCGGGAAGCTAACAGATACGCAGTATTTT
>TRBJ1-2|TRBV28|15|.|TRBD1
CASSLPGGVQYGYTF
TGTGCCAGCAGTCTGCCAGGGGGCGTCCAGTATGGCTACACCTTC
>TRBJ2-5|TRBV9|21|.|TRBD1
CASSARAVGSGRGQGKETQYF
TGTGCCAGCAGCGCGAGGGCCGTAGGGTCGGGTAGGGGACAGGGGAAAGAGACCCAGTACTTC
>TRBJ1-1|TRBV9|15|.|TRBD1
CASSDGQGWITEAFF
TGTGCCAGCAGCGACGGACAGGGGTGGATCACTGAAGCTTTCTTT
>TRBJ1-1|TRBV5-4|16|few|.
CASSFFDRPKNTEAFF
TGTGCCAGCAGCTTTTTTGACAGGCCTAAGAACACTGAAGCTTTCTTT
>TRBJ1-2|TRBV2|14|.|.
CASSEARGLSGYTF
TGTGCCAGCAGTGAAGCACGGGGATTGAGTGGCTACACCTTC
>TRBJ1-6|TRBV27|17|once|TRBD1
CASSFSLTGGRNSPLHF
TGTGCCAGCAGTTTCTCTCTGACAGGGGGAAGGAATTCACCCCTCCACTTT
>TRBJ1-5|TRBV5-5|14|.|.
CASSPGTGNQPQHF
TGTGCCAGCAGCCCCGGGACTGGGAATCAGCCCCAGCATTTT
>TRBJ2-5|TRBV6-6|15|once|.
CASRPGEKSKETQYF
TGTGCCAGCAGACCGGGGGAGAAGTCGAAAGAGACCCAGTACTTC
>TRBJ1-6|TRBV7-3|16|.|.
CASSGQLTAYNSPLHF
TGTGCCAGCAGCGGACAGCTGACAGCCTATAATTCACCCCTCCACTTT
>TRBJ2-1|TRBV7-8|15|.|TRBD2
CASSPTSGGAWEQFF
TGTGCCAGCAGCCCTACTAGCGGGGGGGCATGGGAGCAGTTCTTC
>TRBJ1-1|TRBV18|16|.|.
CASSSLPPTGDTEAFF
TGTGCCAGCTCCTCACTACCACCGACAGGAGACACTGAAGCTTTCTTT
>TRBJ2-3|TRBV27|15|.|.
CASSLGGSSTDTQYF
TGTGCCAGCAGCTTAGGAGGCTCGAGCACAGATACGCAGTATTTT
>TRBJ1-5|TRBV6-1|13|.|.
CASRKEGAQPQHF
TGTGCCAGCAGAAAGGAGGGCGCTCAGCCCCAGCATTTT
>TRBJ2-1|TRBV5-4|16|.|.
CASSLPAARVDNEQFF
TGTGCCAGCAGCCTCCCGGCGGCTAGAGTAGACAATGAGCAGTTCTTC
>TRBJ1-2|TRBV9|14|.|.
CASSVIQGGHGYTF
TGTGCCAGCAGCGTTATACAGGGTGGCCATGGCTACACCTTC
>TRBJ1-1|TRBV18|18|.|TRBD1
CASSPTGQGSKKNTEAFF
TGTGCCAGCTCACCCACCGGACAGGGGAGTAAAAAAAACACTGAAGCTTTCTTT
>TRBJ2-3|TRBV9|18|once|.
CASSVVGGLIGGTDTQYF
TGTGCCAGCAGCGTAGTGGGTGGACTTATCGGTGGTACAGATACGCAGTATTTT
>TRBJ1-6|TRBV10-3|13|.|TRBD1
CAITGTENSPLHF
TGTGCCATCACCGGGACAGAAAATTCACCCCTCCACTTT
>TRBJ1-5|TRBV7-2|14|.|TRBD1
CASSPRTGAQPQHF
TGTGCCAGCAGCCCTCGGACAGGCGCTCAGCCCCAGCATTTT
>TRBJ1-1|TRBV5-1|15|.|TRBD1
CASSSADREYTEAFF
TGCGCCAGCAGCTCCGCGGACAGGGAATACACTGAAGCTTTCTTT
>TRBJ2-5|TRBV6-1|12|.|.
CATNSGKETQYF
TGTGCCACCAACTCCGGGAAGGAGACCCAGTACTTC
>TRBJ2-5|TRBV7-9|16|.|TRBD1
CASSLSIDRAQETQYF
TGTGCCAGCAGCTTGTCAATTGACAGGGCGCAAGAGACCCAGTACTTC
>TRBJ1-1|TRBV19|13|.|.
CASRPTEDTEAFF
TGTGCCAGTAGGCCGACAGAGGACACTGAAGCTTTCTTT
>TRBJ1-4|TRBV5-1|16|.|.
CASSLGRSQGNEKLFF
TGCGCCAGCAGCTTGGGACGGTCACAGGGTAATGAAAAACTGTTTTTT
>TRBJ2-5|TRBV2|15|.|TRBD2
CASIISGGAFETQYF
TGTGCCAGCATCATTAGCGGGGGGGCGTTTGAGACCCAGTACTTC
>TRBJ2-2|TRBV15|15|once|.
CATSRERTNTGELFF
TGTGCCACCAGCAGAGAGCGGACAAACACCGGGGAGCTGTTTTTT
>TRBJ1-2|TRBV18|14|.|.
CASSQDLGYYGYTF
TGTGCCAGCTCACAGGACTTGGGGTATTATGGCTACACCTTC
>TRBJ2-4|TRBV19|18|once|TRBD2
CASSLEARGDIAKNIQYF
TGTGCCAGTAGTCTCGAAGCCCGGGGGGATATAGCCAAAAACATTCAGTACTTC
>TRBJ1-2|TRBV5-1|14|.|.
CASSTGKTNYGYTF
TGCGCCAGCAGCACGGGGAAGACTAACTATGGCTACACCTTC
>TRBJ2-7|TRBV27|13|.|.
CASSWNLRYEQYF
TGTGCCAGCAGTTGGAATTTGAGGTACGAGCAGTACTTC
>TRBJ2-1|TRBV30|15|once|TRBD2
CAWKILAGGPDEQFF
TGTGCCTGGAAAATACTAGCGGGAGGGCCGGATGAGCAGTTCTTC
>TRBJ1-5|TRBV4-1|14|.|.
CASSQDRNNQPQHF
TGCGCCAGCAGCCAAGACAGAAACAATCAGCCCCAGCATTTT
>TRBJ2-3|TRBV7-2|13|.|TRBD1
CASSLSTGATQYF
TGTGCCAGCAGCTTGTCAACAGGGGCCACGCAGTATTTT
>TRBJ2-5|TRBV7-2|14|.|TRBD2
CASSPGGGQETQYF
TGTGCCAGCAGCCCTGGCGGGGGTCAAGAGACCCAGTACTTC
>TRBJ1-2|TRBV9|16|.|TRBD1
CASSVVGQGFGYGYTF
TGTGCCAGCAGCGTAGTAGGACAGGGTTTTGGCTATGGCTACACCTTC
>TRBJ2-3|TRBV7-9|13|.|.
CASSPRTADTQYF
TGTGCCAGCAGCCCTCGTACGGCAGATACGCAGTATTTT
>TRBJ1-2|TRBV7-2|13|.|TRBD1
CASGDSRNYGYTF
TGTGCCAGCGGGGACAGTAGGAACTATGGCTACACCTTC
>TRBJ1-1|TRBV27|13|.|.
CASSPRTVAEAFF
TGTGCCAGCAGTCCCCGGACAGTTGCTGAAGCTTTCTTT
>TRBJ2-5|TRBV7-9|13|.|.
CASSDSDRETQYF
TGTGCCAGCAGCGACTCGGACAGAGAGACCCAGTACTTC